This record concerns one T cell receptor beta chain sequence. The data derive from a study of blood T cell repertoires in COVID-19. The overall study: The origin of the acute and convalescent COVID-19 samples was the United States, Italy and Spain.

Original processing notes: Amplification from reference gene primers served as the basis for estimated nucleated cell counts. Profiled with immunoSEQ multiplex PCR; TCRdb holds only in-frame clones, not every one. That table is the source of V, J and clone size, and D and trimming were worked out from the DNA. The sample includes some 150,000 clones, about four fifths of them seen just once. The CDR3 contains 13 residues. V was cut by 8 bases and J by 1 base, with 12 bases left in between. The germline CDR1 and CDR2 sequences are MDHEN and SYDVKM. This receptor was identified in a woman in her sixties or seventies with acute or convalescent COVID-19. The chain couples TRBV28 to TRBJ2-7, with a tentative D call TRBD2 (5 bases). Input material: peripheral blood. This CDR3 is CASLAGGSYEQYF. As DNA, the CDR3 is TGTGCCAGCTTGGCAGGAGGTTCCTACGAGCAGTACTTC.